The rows below give T cell receptor beta chains drawn from one sample of a study of blood T cell repertoires in COVID-19. Profiled with immunoSEQ multiplex PCR; TCRdb holds only in-frame clones, not every one. This sample has some 250,000 clones, with roughly 90% found just once. Sequenced input: peripheral blood. These receptors all stem from a man aged 30-40 years who had recovered from COVID-19. The CDR3 runs from the conserved cysteine through the conserved F or W. Fields, in order: V gene, clone size, J gene, D gene, CDR3 DNA, CDR3 protein. The D gene is left open where the match is weak. The size field is filled for only some rows; it gives once, few, many or a size class.

TRBV11-2	-	TRBJ2-3	TRBD2	TGTGCCAGCAGCTTAGGACTAGCGGGGAGCACAGATACGCAGTATTTT	CASSLGLAGSTDTQYF
TRBV11-2	-	TRBJ2-1	TRBD2	TGTGCCAGCAGCTCTCGGACTAGCGGCGCCTCGGATGAGCAGTTCTTC	CASSSRTSGASDEQFF
TRBV7-2	-	TRBJ2-7	TRBD2	TGTGCCAGCAGCTTCAGTTGGCGGGGGGCCGTGGAGCAGTACTTC	CASSFSWRGAVEQYF
TRBV10-1	-	TRBJ2-1	-	TGCGCCAGCAGTGAGCATCGCGGGGTCGACTACAATGAGCAGTTCTTC	CASSEHRGVDYNEQFF
TRBV19	medium-sized	TRBJ2-7	-	TGTGCCAGTAGCCCTTCGCACCTATACGAGCAGTACTTC	CASSPSHLYEQYF
TRBV19	-	TRBJ2-6	TRBD1	TGTGCCAGTAGTTCGGCAGGGACAGGAGGGGCCAACGTCCTGACTTTC	CASSSAGTGGANVLTF
TRBV7-9	few	TRBJ1-4	-	TGTGCCAGCAGCCCTAGCCCTAATGAAAAACTGTTTTTT	CASSPSPNEKLFF
TRBV12-5	once	TRBJ1-2	-	TGTGCTAGTGGCATCCAGGGAGGGGGCTACACCTTC	CASGIQGGGYTF
TRBV15	-	TRBJ1-5	-	TGTGCCACCAGCAGAGATACAGGCAGCAATCAGCCCCAGCATTTT	CATSRDTGSNQPQHF
TRBV29-1	-	TRBJ2-3	TRBD2	TGCAGCGTTGCGACTAGCGGGGGGGATACGCAGTATTTT	CSVATSGGDTQYF
TRBV10-3	-	TRBJ1-6	-	TGTGCCATCAGTTTGGGAGATTCACCCCTCCACTTT	CAISLGDSPLHF
TRBV4-1	-	TRBJ1-5	TRBD1	TGCGCCAGCAGCCACATTACAGGACAGGGGTTTCAGCCCCAGCATTTT	CASSHITGQGFQPQHF
TRBV29-1	-	TRBJ1-6	TRBD1	TGCAGCGTTGAAGATTTGACAGGGCCACGCTATAATTCACCCCTCCACTTT	CSVEDLTGPRYNSPLHF
TRBV13	once	TRBJ2-2	-	TGTGCCAGCAGCTTGATAGCGTCCGACACCGGGGAGCTGTTTTTT	CASSLIASDTGELFF
TRBV5-4	-	TRBJ2-7	-	TGTGCCAGCAGCTTGGAGGCAGGGGCCTCCTACGAGCAGTACTTC	CASSLEAGASYEQYF
TRBV5-1	-	TRBJ1-1	-	TGCGCCAGCAGCTTGGTTAGGGGGAGAAAAACTGAAGCTTTCTTT	CASSLVRGRKTEAFF
TRBV10-1	few	TRBJ2-7	TRBD1	TGCGCCAGCAGTGGACAGGGGGGTTCGGACGAGCAGTACTTC	CASSGQGGSDEQYF
TRBV30	-	TRBJ2-6	-	TGTGCCTGGAGTGTAAAGCAGGCCAACGTCCTGACTTTC	CAWSVKQANVLTF
TRBV7-9	-	TRBJ1-2	-	TGTGCCAGCAGCTTAGTCCCTATAGACTATGGCTACACCTTC	CASSLVPIDYGYTF
TRBV5-1	-	TRBJ2-3	-	TGCGCCAGCAGCTTTACGGGGAGCACAGATACGCAGTATTTT	CASSFTGSTDTQYF
TRBV19	-	TRBJ1-3	-	TGTGCCACCCGACAGGCCTCTGGAAACACCATATATTTT	CATRQASGNTIYF
TRBV30	-	TRBJ1-1	-	TGTGCCTGGAGTGACCATTTGAGGTTGAACACTGAAGCTTTCTTT	CAWSDHLRLNTEAFF
TRBV11-2	-	TRBJ1-1	-	TGTGCCAGCAGCTTACTAGTAGGAGGGGGGGGGAAGGCTTTCTTT	CASSLLVGGGGKAFF
TRBV6-2/TRBV6-3	-	TRBJ1-5	TRBD1	TGTGCCAGCAGTTCCGACAGGGCACGCGGCAATCAGCCCCAGCATTTT	CASSSDRARGNQPQHF
TRBV18	-	TRBJ1-1	-	TGTGCCAGCTCACCAACAATGTTCCGACGGACAAGCACTGAAGCTTTCTTT	CASSPTMFRRTSTEAFF